These 14 T cell receptor beta chains were all obtained from the same sample, sequenced in a study of blood T cell repertoires in COVID-19. Some clones are missing from TCRdb's copy, which holds only in-frame ones; the method was immunoSEQ multiplex PCR. The sample includes fewer than 250,000 clones, about 87% of them seen just once. The sequencing input was PBMCs or T cells enriched from blood (not recorded which). These receptors all stem from a woman aged 25 to 39 who had been exposed to COVID-19.

The chain is built from TRBV5-4 and TRBJ2-1, with 9 bases fitting TRBD2. Germline V CDR1 and CDR2: SGHNT, YYREEE (reference sequence). The V gene end was trimmed by 2 bases and the J gene end by 2 bases; junction bases not matched to a gene: 5. This CDR3 has 16 residues. The CDR3 DNA is TGTGCCAGCAGCTTAGAGGCGGGAGGGACCTACAATGAGCAGTTCTTC. Its protein is CASSLEAGGTYNEQFF.

V is TRBV15 and J is TRBJ2-2; a possible D gene is TRBD2 (6 bases). Trimming shortened V by 5 bases and J by 1 base, and 17 bases separated the two germline ends. This CDR3 has 17 amino acids. Germline V gene sequence: CDR1 LNHNV, CDR2 YYDKDF (reference sequence). The CDR3 DNA sequence: TGTGCCACCAGCCCCCCGCCGCTCGGGGGGAACACCGGGGAGCTGTTTTTT. Translated: CATSPPPLGGNTGELFF.

This chain joins TRBV19 and TRBJ2-5, with 7 bases matching TRBD1. Germline V lookup: CDR1 LNHDA, CDR2 SQIVND (reference sequence). The V and J ends lost 3 bases and 5 bases, in that order; junction bases with no gene match: 6. CDR3 length: 14 amino acids. CDR3 nucleotide sequence: TGTGCCAGTAGTATCCGACAGGGCCCGGAGACCCAGTACTTC. Its translation is CASSIRQGPETQYF.

The V gene is TRBV19, the J gene TRBJ2-5, with D maybe TRBD1 (6 bases). The germline V gene encodes CDR1 LNHDA and CDR2 SQIVND (reference sequence). V lost 3 bases and J lost 4, with 12 bases in between. This CDR3 has 14 amino acids. The CDR3: CASSIGGAGETQYF. The CDR3 DNA reads as TGTGCCAGTAGTATTGGGGGCGCCGGAGAGACCCAGTACTTC.

The chain couples TRBV30 to TRBJ2-3; 7 bases align to TRBD2. The CDR3 is made up of 15 amino acids. With 2 bases clipped from V and 1 base from J, the junction kept 6 bases outside the gene matches. CDR1 GTSNPN and CDR2 SVGIG come from the germline V gene (reference sequence). The CDR3 protein is CAWSLAGGGTDTQYF. The CDR3 nucleotides read TGTGCCTGGAGTTTAGCGGGCGGAGGCACAGATACGCAGTATTTT.

The V and J genes are TRBV5-5 and TRBJ1-4, with no clear D. CDR3 size: 14 residues. Trimming shortened V by 4 bases and J by 6 bases, and 13 bases separated the two germline ends. Germline CDR1 and CDR2: SGHKS and YYEKEE (reference sequence). DNA for the CDR3: TGTGCCAGCAGCCTTCGAATGGCGGATGAAAAACTGTTTTTT. Translating it yields CASSLRMADEKLFF. Based on the CDR3 plus reference TRBV5-5 and TRBJ1-4, the full variable domain is DAGVTQSPTHLIKTRGQQVTLRCSPISGHKSVSWYQQVLGQGPQFIFQYYEKEERGRGNFPDRFSARQFPNYSSELNVNALLLGDSALYLCASSLRMADEKLFFGSGTQLSVL.

This clone has only a few counts. The CDR3 region is CASSLDLDYRSYEQYF. The CDR3 DNA reads as TGTGCCAGCAGCTTAGATTTGGACTATCGATCCTACGAGCAGTACTTC. The chain employs TRBV11-2 and TRBJ2-7; TRBD2 is a possible D gene (6 bases). There are 16 residues in the CDR3. Trimming stripped 0 bases from V and 1 base from J, with 13 bases between. Germline CDR1 is SGHAT and CDR2 is FQNNGV.

In DNA, the CDR3 is TGCGCCAGCATGATAACCCCGGACACTGAAGCTTTCTTT. Protein product: CASMITPDTEAFF. This chain connects TRBV4-1 to TRBJ1-1; D is ambiguous. Germline V gives CDR1 MGHRA, CDR2 YSYEKL. V was trimmed by 7 bases and J by 3 bases, leaving 12 bases between them. The CDR3 length is 13 residues.

This clone appeared once. The chain has TRBV11-2 and TRBJ2-7; the D gene is possibly TRBD2 (5 bases). Trimming took 4 bases from V and 2 from J, leaving 9 bases between them. Looked up from germline, CDR1 is SGHAT and CDR2 is FQNNGV. The CDR3 runs to 13 residues. The CDR3: CASSWTETYEQYF. DNA of the CDR3: TGTGCCAGCAGCTGGACTGAAACCTACGAGCAGTACTTC.

V usage is TRBV12-5 and J usage is TRBJ2-1; 7 bases match TRBD2. CDR3 size: 13 residues. The V and J ends lost 9 bases and 12 bases, in that order; junction bases with no gene match: 14. Germline CDR1 reads LGHNT; CDR2 reads FRNRAP. CDR3 loop: CASLGLAEPLQFF. The CDR3 region has the DNA TGTGCTAGCCTCGGGCTAGCGGAACCTCTGCAGTTCTTC.

The chain combines TRBV28 with TRBJ2-7; D is uncertain. Germline assignment: CDR1 MDHEN and CDR2 SYDVKM. With 6 bases removed from V and 2 bases from J, the gap between germline ends came to 8 bases. The CDR3 consists of 12 residues. CDR3 loop: CASSYQTYEQYF. DNA of the CDR3: TGTGCCAGCAGCTATCAAACCTACGAGCAGTACTTC.

The chain combines TRBV6-5 with TRBJ2-7, with 7 bases matching TRBD1. This CDR3 is 14 amino acids long. The ends lost 6 bases at V and 2 bases at J; junction bases unmatched: 7. CDR1 is MNHEY, CDR2 SVGAGI, per germline. The CDR3 bases are TGTGCCAGCAGCACCGGGACAGCTCCCTACGAGCAGTACTTC. Its translation: CASSTGTAPYEQYF.

Only one count was recorded for this clone. The rearrangement joins TRBV7-9 to TRBJ1-1, with D perhaps matching TRBD1 (5 bases). CDR1 is SEHNR, CDR2 FQNEAQ, per germline (reference sequence). Trimming stripped 5 bases from V and 0 bases from J, with 19 bases between. The CDR3 has 17 residues. CDR3 nucleotides: TGTGCCAGCAGCACCCCCCGCAGGGCTTCGGTGAACACTGAAGCTTTCTTT. This encodes CASSTPRRASVNTEAFF.

The V gene is TRBV10-3, the J gene TRBJ2-1, with 7 nucleotides matching TRBD2. Per germline, CDR1 ENHRY and CDR2 SYGVKD. This CDR3 region has 15 residues. The trim removed 6 bases at V and 0 bases at J, leaving 5 bases unmatched. In nucleotides, the CDR3 is TGTGCCATCAGAGAGAGCGGGAACTCCTACAATGAGCAGTTCTTC. It translates to CAIRESGNSYNEQFF.